Shown below are 20 T cell receptor beta chains from a single sample sequenced in a study of vaccination effects on CD4 cells after COVID-19. No antigens are known for them. Sequencing in the ViraFEST assay came after antigen-specific CD4+ T cells had been expanded with viral peptide pools, which were used to stimulate PBMC. Researchers isolated CD4+ T cells once about 11 days of culture had elapsed. The vaccine given was either BNT162b2 or mRNA-1273, in two doses. This table comes from immunoSEQ multiplex PCR, and its TCRdb copy is limited to in-frame clones, with some not included. The table records fewer than 90,000 clones, roughly 80% of them present only once. Sequenced here: CD4+ T cells from PBMCs cultured with HCoV-OC43 spike peptides, sampled after COVID-19 vaccination. As for subset: HCoV-OC43 spike overlapping peptide pool stimulation. These receptors all stem from a human donor who received a COVID-19 vaccine.

The CDR3 loop is CASSRLAGGYNEQFF. Here the CDR3 DNA reads TGTGCCAGCAGTCGACTAGCGGGGGGTTACAATGAGCAGTTCTTC. The gene calls are TRBV9 and TRBJ2-1, with 13 bases lining up with TRBD2. Germline CDR1 is SGDLS and CDR2 is YYNGEE. The trim removed 5 bases at V and 4 bases at J, leaving 3 bases unmatched. The CDR3 is 15 residues long. Full variable domain (rest looked up from reference TRBV9 and TRBJ2-1): DSGVTQTPKHLITATGQRVTLRCSPRSGDLSVYWYQQSLDQGLQFLIQYYNGEERAKGNILERFSAQQFPDLHSELNLSSLELGDSALYFCASSRLAGGYNEQFFGPGTRLTVL.

This rearrangement joins TRBV11-2 to TRBJ1-5, with 9 bases lining up with TRBD1. There are 16 residues in the CDR3. Trimming removed 5 bases from V and 1 base from J; junction bases left unmatched: 6. The germline V gene encodes CDR1 SGHAT and CDR2 FQNNGV. CDR3 residues: CASSVTGGRSNQPQHF. The CDR3 coding sequence is TGTGCCAGCAGCGTTACAGGGGGCAGGAGCAATCAGCCCCAGCATTTT. Full variable domain (remainder filled in from reference TRBV11-2 and TRBJ1-5): EAGVAQSPRYKIIEKRQSVAFWCNPISGHATLYWYQQILGQGPKLLIQFQNNGVVDDSQLPKDRFSAERLKGVDSTLKIQPAKLEDSAVYLCASSVTGGRSNQPQHFGDGTRLSIL.

The V and J genes are TRBV28 and TRBJ1-2; D remains ambiguous. The V end was cut by 6 bases, the J end by 0 bases, with 14 bases between. This CDR3 is 15 amino acids long. Germline V lookup: CDR1 MDHEN, CDR2 SYDVKM. The DNA for the CDR3 is TGTGCCAGCAGCTTGGGATTCGGGACTAACTATGGCTACACCTTC. It codes for CASSLGFGTNYGYTF.

The rearrangement links TRBV19 to TRBJ2-2; maybe TRBD1 (6 bases). Germline CDR1 and CDR2: LNHDA and SQIVND (reference sequence). The CDR3 is 14 amino acids. Trimming removed 7 bases at V and 1 base at J, with 10 bases between. In nucleotides, the CDR3 is TGTGCCAGTAACCTGGGACAGAACACCGGGGAGCTGTTTTTT. Protein sequence: CASNLGQNTGELFF.

This clone was counted a few times. This chain uses TRBV3-1 (or the pseudogene TRBV3-2) with TRBJ1-1, with 9 bases aligning to TRBD1. The CDR3 loop spans 15 amino acids. J gave up 0 bases and V 5 bases, and 4 bases lay outside the gene matches. Per the germline V gene, CDR1 is LGHDT and CDR2 is YNNKEL (reference sequence). The CDR3 DNA reads as TGTGCCAGCAGCGCACAGGGGGCCGTGAACACTGAAGCTTTCTTT. This gives the protein CASSAQGAVNTEAFF.

The chain couples TRBV7-3 to TRBJ1-6; TRBD1 matches at 8 bases. The CDR3 is 14 residues long. Looked up from germline, CDR1 is SGHTA and CDR2 is FQGTGA. Unmatched junction bases numbered 5, after V lost 4 bases and J lost 9 bases. Here the CDR3 DNA reads TGTGCCAGCAGCTCAGGGGGCGTCGGTTCACCCCTCCACTTT. It is translated as CASSSGGVGSPLHF.

V gene TRBV9 combines with J gene TRBJ1-1; D may be TRBD1 (5 bases). Per the germline V gene, CDR1 is SGDLS and CDR2 is YYNGEE. The CDR3 consists of 14 residues. V was trimmed by 4 bases and J by 5 bases, leaving 15 bases between them. The CDR3 protein is CASSMGPRQTEAFF. CDR3 DNA sequence: TGTGCCAGCAGCATGGGACCGCGCCAAACTGAAGCTTTCTTT.

V gene TRBV6-5 combines with J gene TRBJ1-4, with a tentative D call TRBD1 (5 bases). The germline V and J ends were trimmed by 6 bases and 0 bases, with 11 bases remaining between them. CDR3 size: 15 residues. CDR1 is MNHEY and CDR2 is SVGAGI in the germline V gene. CDR3 bases: TGTGCCAGCAGCATGGGACCAGCAACTAATGAAAAACTGTTTTTT. It yields the protein CASSMGPATNEKLFF.

The V and J genes are TRBV28 and TRBJ1-2; 11 bases are a match to TRBD1. Looked up from germline, CDR1 is MDHEN and CDR2 is SYDVKM. With 6 bases clipped from V and 4 bases from J, the junction kept 4 bases outside the gene matches. The CDR3 extends over 14 amino acids. The CDR3 DNA reads TGTGCCAGCAGAGGGACAGGGGGTGTCTATGGCTACACCTTC. Translation gives CASRGTGGVYGYTF.

The chain recombines TRBV7-2 with TRBJ2-4, with a possible D match to TRBD2 (5 bases). V was pared by 0 bases and J by 0 bases, with 12 bases between. Germline V CDR1 and CDR2: SGHTA, FQGNSA. This CDR3 has 17 residues. CDR3 sequence: CASSLARADLAKNIQYF. CDR3 bases: TGTGCCAGCAGCTTAGCGCGGGCAGATTTAGCCAAAAACATTCAGTACTTC.

The chain is built from TRBV9 and TRBJ2-3, with a weak D call TRBD2 (7 bases). Deletions cut 2 bases from V and 3 bases from J, with 16 bases between. The CDR3 runs 16 residues. Germline V gene data show CDR1 as SGDLS and CDR2 as YYNGEE. CDR3 in amino acids: CASSVGSGGSTDTQYF. DNA of the CDR3: TGTGCCAGCAGCGTGGGATCGGGGGGCTCGACAGATACGCAGTATTTT.

The rearrangement joins TRBV6-2 or TRBV6-3 to TRBJ1-1; D is ambiguous. V was clipped by 4 bases and J by 1 base, with 7 bases between them. Germline V gene sequence: CDR1 MNHEY, CDR2 SVGEGT. CDR3 length: 13 residues. As DNA, the CDR3 is TGTGCCAGCAGTTCAGCATGGAACACTGAAGCTTTCTTT. Encoded protein: CASSSAWNTEAFF.

The genes are TRBV6-5 and TRBJ2-3, with D possibly matching TRBD2 (6 bases). CDR3 length equals 14 residues. Germline CDR1 reads MNHEY; CDR2 reads SVGAGI. V dropped 10 bases and J dropped 2 bases, with 16 bases sitting between them. CDR3 sequence: CATNTGLITDTQYF. The DNA of the CDR3 is TGTGCCACCAATACGGGACTTATCACAGATACGCAGTATTTT.

The CDR3 nucleotides are TGTGCCAGCAGCCCGACTAGTTTGGAGACCCAGTACTTC. Translating it yields CASSPTSLETQYF. This chain uses TRBV7-2 with TRBJ2-5; TRBD2 is a possible D gene (6 bases). Trimming left V 5 bases short and J 5 bases short, with 12 bases between. Per germline, CDR1 SGHTA and CDR2 FQGNSA. The CDR3 runs 13 residues.

This chain links TRBV4-1 with TRBJ2-5; D is uncertain. The CDR3 is 11 residues long. The V gene's germline CDR1 is MGHRA and CDR2 YSYEKL. V lost 1 base and J 7 bases, leaving 4 bases between the germline ends. CDR3 residues: CASSQGGTQYF. Written as DNA, the CDR3 is TGCGCCAGCAGCCAAGGGGGGACCCAGTACTTC.

This rearrangement joins TRBV3-1 (or the pseudogene TRBV3-2) to TRBJ1-1; D is possibly TRBD1 (6 bases). V shed 3 bases and J shed 1 base, with 12 bases lying between them. The length of the CDR3 is 15 residues. Germline CDR1 reads LGHDT; CDR2 reads YNNKEL (reference sequence). This chain's CDR3 is CASSQHWGPNTEAFF. DNA for the CDR3: TGTGCCAGCAGCCAGCATTGGGGGCCGAACACTGAAGCTTTCTTT.

The chain combines TRBV30 with TRBJ2-7; perhaps TRBD1 as D (6 bases). Germline CDR1 GTSNPN, CDR2 SVGIG (reference sequence). The CDR3 totals 13 residues. V was trimmed by 5 bases and J by 3 bases, leaving 14 bases between them. DNA of the CDR3: TGTGCCTGGCCCCGGGACACTGGCTACGAGCAGTACGTC. Translation: CAWPRDTGYEQYV.

The CDR3 spells CATSDLQEDGNTEAFF. The CDR3 nucleotides read TGTGCCACCAGTGATTTGCAAGAGGACGGGAACACTGAAGCTTTCTTT. This chain links TRBV24-1 with TRBJ1-1, with unresolved D. The CDR3 extends over 16 amino acids. Trimming took off 0 bases at V and 1 base at J, with 11 bases between the two ends. Germline values: CDR1 KGHDR, CDR2 SFDVKD.

Only a few counts were recorded for this clone. The chain joins TRBV2 to TRBJ2-7; perhaps TRBD2 as D (6 bases). V gave up 10 bases and J gave up 10 bases, with 17 bases separating them. Per germline, CDR1 SNHLY and CDR2 FYNNEI. The CDR3 has 11 amino acids. In DNA, the CDR3 is TGTGCCACCACGACCGGGGGTCAACAGTACGTC. Translated, it gives CATTTGGQQYV.

J is TRBJ2-3 and V is TRBV5-8, with 9 bases lining up with TRBD1. The CDR3 consists of 13 residues. Per germline, CDR1 SGHTS and CDR2 YDEGEE. With V trimmed by 7 bases and J by 4 bases, 4 bases remained unmatched. The CDR3 loop reads CASPGQGADTQYF. CDR3 coding DNA: TGTGCCAGCCCGGGACAGGGTGCAGATACGCAGTATTTT.